This T cell receptor (beta chain) was sequenced in a study of T cell changes during pregnancy in multiple sclerosis. The data were produced by immunoSEQ multiplex PCR, yet TCRdb's version contains in-frame clones alone and is incomplete. The sample carries tens of thousands of clones, 75% to 95% recorded once. This CDR3 has 16 residues. The V gene lost 2 bases and the J gene lost 1 base, with 11 bases spanning the gap. The V gene's germline CDR1 is SGHTA and CDR2 FQGTGA. This TCR came from a female donor with multiple sclerosis, enrolled in a pregnancy study. The sequences come from peripheral blood, collected before pregnancy. The genes are TRBV7-3 and TRBJ2-2, with D perhaps matching TRBD1 (6 bases). CDR3 residues: CASSLLDRKNTGELFF. In DNA form, the CDR3 reads TGTGCCAGCAGCTTACTAGACAGGAAGAACACCGGGGAGCTGTTTTTT.